These T cell receptor beta chains were read from a single sample in a study of shared clonotypes between healthy human individuals. This table comes from immunoSEQ multiplex PCR, and its TCRdb copy is limited to in-frame clones, with some not included. The sample has some 2 million clones, about 95% seen once; the top ten hold 0.85% to 1.3%. Specimen: naive CD8+ T cells sorted from blood. These receptors originate from a man younger than 35 in good health. The CDR3 runs from the conserved cysteine through the conserved F or W. The D gene is left open where the match is weak. The size of a clone is reported for some rows only, either as once, few or many, or as a class for expanded clones.

j_gene: TRBJ2-7
d_gene: .
v_gene: TRBV5-5
abundance: .
CDR3aa: CASSTDSYEQYF
CDR3nt: TGTGCCAGCAGCACGGACAGCTACGAGCAGTACTTC

j_gene: TRBJ1-5
d_gene: .
v_gene: TRBV27
abundance: .
CDR3aa: CASSLWSGANQPQHF
CDR3nt: TGTGCCAGCAGTTTATGGTCAGGGGCTAATCAGCCCCAGCATTTT

j_gene: TRBJ2-5
d_gene: .
v_gene: TRBV7-9
abundance: .
CDR3aa: CASSLRVETQYF
CDR3nt: TGTGCCAGCAGCTTGAGGGTTGAGACCCAGTACTTC

j_gene: TRBJ2-5
d_gene: TRBD2
v_gene: TRBV15
abundance: .
CDR3aa: CATSRVGVAGGPYETQYF
CDR3nt: TGTGCCACCAGCAGAGTTGGGGTTGCGGGGGGGCCATATGAGACCCAGTACTTC

j_gene: TRBJ1-5
d_gene: .
v_gene: TRBV28
abundance: .
CDR3aa: CASSFPDSSNQPQHF
CDR3nt: TGTGCCAGCAGTTTTCCGGACAGTAGCAATCAGCCCCAGCATTTT

j_gene: TRBJ2-7
d_gene: .
v_gene: TRBV6-5
abundance: .
CDR3aa: CASRQDTGSYEQYF
CDR3nt: TGTGCCAGCAGACAAGACACTGGCTCCTACGAGCAGTACTTC

j_gene: TRBJ1-1
d_gene: .
v_gene: TRBV7-2
abundance: .
CDR3aa: CASSHRWNTEAFF
CDR3nt: TGTGCCAGCAGCCACCGGTGGAACACTGAAGCTTTCTTT

j_gene: TRBJ2-3
d_gene: TRBD2
v_gene: TRBV7-9
abundance: .
CDR3aa: CASSLQRGRATDTQYF
CDR3nt: TGTGCCAGCAGCTTACAACGCGGGAGGGCAACAGATACGCAGTATTTT

j_gene: TRBJ1-1
d_gene: .
v_gene: TRBV4-3
abundance: .
CDR3aa: CASSQDPPGALRTEAFF
CDR3nt: TGCGCCAGCAGCCAAGATCCACCGGGGGCCCTGCGCACTGAAGCTTTCTTT

j_gene: TRBJ1-1
d_gene: .
v_gene: TRBV13
abundance: .
CDR3aa: CASSLGGRAEAFF
CDR3nt: TGTGCCAGCAGCTTAGGAGGAAGGGCTGAAGCTTTCTTT

j_gene: TRBJ1-2
d_gene: .
v_gene: TRBV19
abundance: .
CDR3aa: CATHGQDYGYTF
CDR3nt: TGTGCCACCCATGGACAAGACTATGGCTACACCTTC

j_gene: TRBJ1-5
d_gene: .
v_gene: TRBV10-2
abundance: .
CDR3aa: CASSESGSAQPQHF
CDR3nt: TGCGCCAGCAGTGAGTCAGGGTCGGCCCAGCCCCAGCATTTT

j_gene: TRBJ2-7
d_gene: TRBD2
v_gene: TRBV11-2
abundance: once
CDR3aa: CASSSTSGSSYEQYF
CDR3nt: TGTGCCAGCAGCTCTACTAGCGGAAGCTCCTACGAGCAGTACTTC

j_gene: TRBJ2-7
d_gene: .
v_gene: TRBV6-5
abundance: few
CDR3aa: CASSYGTEQYF
CDR3nt: TGTGCCAGCAGTTACGGGACCGAGCAGTACTTC

j_gene: TRBJ2-1
d_gene: .
v_gene: TRBV29-1
abundance: .
CDR3aa: CSVHNFPDDEQFF
CDR3nt: TGCAGCGTTCATAATTTTCCAGACGATGAGCAGTTCTTC

j_gene: TRBJ1-3
d_gene: .
v_gene: TRBV7-9
abundance: .
CDR3aa: CASSFLVGVSSGNTIYF
CDR3nt: TGTGCCAGCAGCTTCCTCGTAGGGGTTTCCTCTGGAAACACCATATATTTT

j_gene: TRBJ1-2
d_gene: TRBD1
v_gene: TRBV7-2
abundance: .
CDR3aa: CASSLVVGQGSFYGYTF
CDR3nt: TGTGCCAGCAGCTTAGTAGTCGGACAGGGGTCTTTCTATGGCTACACCTTC

j_gene: TRBJ2-1
d_gene: TRBD1
v_gene: TRBV13
abundance: .
CDR3aa: CASSSAGTGGLVSYNEQFF
CDR3nt: TGTGCCAGCAGCTCCGCCGGGACAGGGGGCTTAGTCTCCTACAATGAGCAGTTCTTC

j_gene: TRBJ2-7
d_gene: TRBD1
v_gene: TRBV6-5
abundance: .
CDR3aa: CASSKYRGDEQYF
CDR3nt: TGTGCCAGCAGTAAGTACAGGGGGGACGAGCAGTACTTC

j_gene: TRBJ2-1
d_gene: .
v_gene: TRBV2
abundance: .
CDR3aa: CASSGGISSYNEQFF
CDR3nt: TGTGCCAGCAGTGGAGGGATCAGCTCCTACAATGAGCAGTTCTTC

j_gene: TRBJ2-1
d_gene: .
v_gene: TRBV9
abundance: .
CDR3aa: CASSVEGEGVHEQFF
CDR3nt: TGTGCCAGCAGCGTAGAGGGGGAGGGCGTCCATGAGCAGTTCTTC

j_gene: TRBJ2-5
d_gene: .
v_gene: TRBV29-1
abundance: .
CDR3aa: CSGRGLETQYF
CDR3nt: TGCAGCGGTCGGGGACTAGAGACCCAGTACTTC

j_gene: TRBJ2-7
d_gene: .
v_gene: TRBV6-1
abundance: .
CDR3aa: CASSELGTVYEQYF
CDR3nt: TGTGCCAGCAGCGAACTCGGGACGGTCTACGAGCAGTACTTC

j_gene: TRBJ1-5
d_gene: .
v_gene: TRBV7-9
abundance: .
CDR3aa: CASSLASRNQPQHF
CDR3nt: TGTGCCAGCAGCTTAGCAAGCCGCAATCAGCCCCAGCATTTT

j_gene: TRBJ2-7
d_gene: TRBD2
v_gene: TRBV7-6
abundance: .
CDR3aa: CASSTGLEAEQYF
CDR3nt: TGTGCCAGCAGTACCGGACTAGAGGCAGAGCAGTACTTC

j_gene: TRBJ1-4
d_gene: .
v_gene: TRBV4-1
abundance: .
CDR3aa: CASSQDPTGWDEKLFF
CDR3nt: TGCGCCAGCAGCCAAGATCCAACAGGATGGGATGAAAAACTGTTTTTT

j_gene: TRBJ1-2
d_gene: .
v_gene: TRBV4-1
abundance: .
CDR3aa: CASSQDRTDYGYTF
CDR3nt: TGCGCCAGCAGCCAAGATCGGACAGATTATGGCTACACCTTC

j_gene: TRBJ1-2
d_gene: .
v_gene: TRBV9
abundance: .
CDR3aa: CASSLTGDYGYTF
CDR3nt: TGTGCCAGCTCCCTGACCGGGGACTATGGCTACACCTTC

j_gene: TRBJ1-1
d_gene: .
v_gene: TRBV7-9
abundance: .
CDR3aa: CASSLQLEGTEAFF
CDR3nt: TGTGCCAGCAGCCTGCAATTGGAGGGCACTGAAGCTTTCTTT

j_gene: TRBJ2-1
d_gene: .
v_gene: TRBV7-9
abundance: once
CDR3aa: CASSPSATPLYNEQFF
CDR3nt: TGTGCCAGCAGCCCGTCAGCAACCCCCCTCTACAATGAGCAGTTCTTC

j_gene: TRBJ2-7
d_gene: .
v_gene: TRBV5-6
abundance: .
CDR3aa: CASSFNGGYEQYF
CDR3nt: TGTGCCAGCAGCTTTAACGGGGGATACGAGCAGTACTTC

j_gene: TRBJ2-7
d_gene: .
v_gene: TRBV11-2
abundance: .
CDR3aa: CASSLSILYEQYF
CDR3nt: TGTGCCAGCAGCTTAAGTATTCTCTACGAGCAGTACTTC

j_gene: TRBJ2-3
d_gene: TRBD2
v_gene: TRBV9
abundance: once
CDR3aa: CASSARGTSGRWDTQYF
CDR3nt: TGTGCCAGCAGCGCCCGAGGGACTAGCGGGAGATGGGATACGCAGTATTTT

j_gene: TRBJ1-1
d_gene: .
v_gene: TRBV29-1
abundance: .
CDR3aa: CSVKSRVNTEAFF
CDR3nt: TGCAGCGTGAAAAGCAGGGTGAACACTGAAGCTTTCTTT

j_gene: TRBJ2-7
d_gene: .
v_gene: TRBV29-1
abundance: .
CDR3aa: CSVETGHSYEQYF
CDR3nt: TGCAGCGTTGAAACTGGGCATAGCTACGAGCAGTACTTC

j_gene: TRBJ2-3
d_gene: .
v_gene: TRBV10-3
abundance: .
CDR3aa: CAISETESPDTQYF
CDR3nt: TGTGCCATCAGTGAGACAGAATCCCCAGATACGCAGTATTTT

j_gene: TRBJ1-5
d_gene: .
v_gene: TRBV4-1
abundance: .
CDR3aa: CASSPRGENQPQHF
CDR3nt: TGCGCCAGCAGCCCTAGGGGAGAGAATCAGCCCCAGCATTTT